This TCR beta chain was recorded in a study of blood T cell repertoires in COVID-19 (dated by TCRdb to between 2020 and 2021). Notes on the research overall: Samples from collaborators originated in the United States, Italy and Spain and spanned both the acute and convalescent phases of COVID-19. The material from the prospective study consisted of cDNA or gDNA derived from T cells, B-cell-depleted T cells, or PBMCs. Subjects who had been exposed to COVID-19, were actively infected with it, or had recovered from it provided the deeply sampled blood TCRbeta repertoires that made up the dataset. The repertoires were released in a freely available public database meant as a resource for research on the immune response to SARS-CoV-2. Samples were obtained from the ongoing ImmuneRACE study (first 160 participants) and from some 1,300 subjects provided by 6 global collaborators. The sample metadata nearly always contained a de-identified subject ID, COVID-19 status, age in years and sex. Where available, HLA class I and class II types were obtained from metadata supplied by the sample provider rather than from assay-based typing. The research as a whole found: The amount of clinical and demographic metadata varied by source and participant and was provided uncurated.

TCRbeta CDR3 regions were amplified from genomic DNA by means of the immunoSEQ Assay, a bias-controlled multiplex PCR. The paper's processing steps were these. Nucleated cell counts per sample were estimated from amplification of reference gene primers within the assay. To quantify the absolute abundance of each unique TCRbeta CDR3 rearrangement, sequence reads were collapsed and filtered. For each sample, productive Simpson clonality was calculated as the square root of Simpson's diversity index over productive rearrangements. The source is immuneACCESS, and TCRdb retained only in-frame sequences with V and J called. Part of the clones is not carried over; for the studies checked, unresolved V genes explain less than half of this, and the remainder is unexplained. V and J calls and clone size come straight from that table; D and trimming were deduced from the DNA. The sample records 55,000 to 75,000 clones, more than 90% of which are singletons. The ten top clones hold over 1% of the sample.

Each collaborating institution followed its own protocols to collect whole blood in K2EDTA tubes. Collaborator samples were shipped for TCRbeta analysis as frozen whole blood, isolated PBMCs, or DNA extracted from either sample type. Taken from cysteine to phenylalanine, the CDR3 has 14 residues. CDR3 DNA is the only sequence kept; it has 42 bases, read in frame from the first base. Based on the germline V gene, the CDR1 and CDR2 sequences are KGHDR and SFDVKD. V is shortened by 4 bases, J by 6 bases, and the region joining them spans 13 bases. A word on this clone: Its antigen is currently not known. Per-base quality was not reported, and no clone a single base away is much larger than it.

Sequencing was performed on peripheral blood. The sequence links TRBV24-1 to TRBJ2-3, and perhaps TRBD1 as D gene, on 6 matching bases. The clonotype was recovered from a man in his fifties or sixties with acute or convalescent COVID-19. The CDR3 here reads CATSDEQGSDTQYF. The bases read TGTGCCACCAGTGACGAACAGGGTTCGGATACGCAGTATTTT.